This TCR beta chain was captured in a study of Graves' ophthalmopathy and Graves' hyperthyroidism. This clonotype has more than one count but fewer than ten. The CDR3 covers 15 residues. V was trimmed by 3 bases and J by 0 bases, leaving 11 bases between them. Germline V gene data show CDR1 as SEHNR and CDR2 as FQNEAQ (reference sequence). TCR beta CDR3 regions were amplified from RNA transcripts. Second-round multiplex PCR came after a first-round RT-PCR that employed HTBI primers. MiXCR, applied by TCRdb to the multiplex PCR reads, yields one record per CDR3 protein. The sample consists of around 1,000,000 distinct CDR3 sequences, about two fifths of them appearing once.

The specimen sequenced was peripheral blood or thyroid tissue (not recorded which). This receptor was taken from an adult man with Graves' hyperthyroidism. The chain employs TRBV7-9 and TRBJ2-5; D gene unclear. In DNA form, the CDR3 reads TGTGCCAGCAGCTTGGGGTATGGTAACCAAGAGACCCAGTACTTC. It yields the protein CASSLGYGNQETQYF.